This T cell receptor (beta chain) was retrieved from a study of radiation and T cells in renal cell carcinoma. The study, taken as a whole, reports: Top tumor clonotypes rose in blood 2 weeks post-radiation, then contracted. No pretreatment tumor biopsies were available for baseline clonotypes.

The protocol was immunoSEQ multiplex PCR, while the TCRdb copy is restricted to in-frame clones and leaves out a portion. The sample has roughly 130,000 clones, approximately 90% seen once. Time point denoted: blood 2 weeks post-SBRT. This sample's treatment: 15 Gy SBRT to primary tumor, nephrectomy 4 weeks later. This renal cell carcinoma was of the clear cell type. Points on this clone: The antigen remains unidentified.

The V end lost 0 bases, the J end lost 2 bases, and 8 bases lay between the germline ends. Germline CDR1 SGHRS, CDR2 YFSETQ. This CDR3 is built from 14 residues. This sequence joins TRBV5-1 and TRBJ2-5; no firm D call. Material: blood, obtained from a patient whose treatment included radiotherapy and nephrectomy. The sequence was collected from a woman aged 70-85 years with renal cell carcinoma. The CDR3 region has the DNA TGCGCCAGCAGCTTGGGCGTTACACAAGAGACCCAGTACTTC. It specifies CASSLGVTQETQYF.